The present T cell receptor (beta chain) was sequenced within a study of OX40 agonist ivuxolimab in advanced cancers. For the study at large: Each patient was given ivuxolimab into a vein every 2 weeks, at 0.01 to 10 mg/kg.

A note on this clone: No antigen is known for it.

Germline CDR1 is SGHKS and CDR2 is YYEKEE (reference sequence). V gave up 2 bases and J gave up 1 base, with 6 bases separating them. The length of the CDR3 is 13 residues. Patients with a history of autoimmune disease or on systemic immunosuppression were excluded. Study results and caveats: On average, CD8+ T cells showed a greater number of expanded clones than CD4+. The study found among the lowest clonal expansion in partial responders at 0.1-3.0 mg/kg.

The method was immunoSEQ multiplex PCR; TCRdb's version includes in-frame clones alone and lacks a portion of them. In the table there are about 21,000 clones, around 90% of which are singletons. The genes are TRBV5-5 and TRBJ1-1; D is undetermined. This sequence was found in an adult with an advanced solid tumor such as melanoma, head and neck, liver or kidney cancer. The specimen comprised CD4+ or CD8+ T cells sorted from blood, sampled in a trial of the OX40 agonist ivuxolimab. CDR3 region: CASSFWGNTEAFF. The CDR3 nucleotides are TGTGCCAGCAGCTTTTGGGGGAACACTGAAGCTTTCTTT.